A selection of T cell receptor beta chains follows, all from one sample in a study of cytomegalovirus exposure and HLA in healthy donors. Generated by immunoSEQ multiplex PCR, the TCRdb table keeps only in-frame clones and is missing some. The sample consists of 150,000 to 200,000 clones, approximately 67% of them appearing once. The source material was PBMCs. These TCRs come from a man aged 35-49 years in good health and CMV-seronegative. CDR3s include the opening cysteine and the closing phenylalanine or tryptophan. The order of the fields is D gene, V gene, J gene, clone size, CDR3 protein, CDR3 DNA. The D gene is left open where the match is weak. The size of a clone is reported for some rows only, either as once, few or many, or as a class for expanded clones.

d_gene: TRBD2; v_gene: TRBV19; j_gene: TRBJ2-6; abundance: few; CDR3aa: CASSIGTSGGANVLTF; CDR3nt: TGTGCCAGTAGTATAGGTACTAGCGGGGGGGCCAACGTCCTGACTTTC
d_gene: NA; v_gene: TRBV6-6; j_gene: TRBJ1-5; abundance: NA; CDR3aa: CASSQNEYGAGQPQHF; CDR3nt: TGTGCCAGCAGTCAGAATGAGTATGGGGCTGGGCAGCCCCAGCATTTT
d_gene: TRBD1; v_gene: TRBV19; j_gene: TRBJ1-4; abundance: NA; CDR3aa: CASSTGLNLEKLFF; CDR3nt: TGTGCCAGTTCGACAGGGCTCAATCTAGAAAAACTGTTTTTT
d_gene: TRBD2; v_gene: TRBV10-3; j_gene: TRBJ2-3; abundance: few; CDR3aa: CAISGGAGGPTDTQYF; CDR3nt: TGTGCCATCAGTGGAGGAGCGGGGGGGCCCACAGATACGCAGTATTTT
d_gene: TRBD1; v_gene: TRBV7-9; j_gene: TRBJ2-7; abundance: NA; CDR3aa: CASSLQGAGEQYF; CDR3nt: TGTGCCAGCAGCTTACAGGGGGCGGGTGAGCAGTACTTC
d_gene: TRBD2; v_gene: TRBV7-9; j_gene: TRBJ2-7; abundance: NA; CDR3aa: CASSNPSGSSYEQYF; CDR3nt: TGTGCCAGCAGCAACCCTAGCGGCTCCTCCTACGAGCAGTACTTC
d_gene: NA; v_gene: TRBV10-2; j_gene: TRBJ2-7; abundance: NA; CDR3aa: CATRTGASYEQCF; CDR3nt: TGCGCCACAAGGACGGGAGCCTCCTACGAGCAGTGCTTC
d_gene: TRBD2; v_gene: TRBV2; j_gene: TRBJ2-5; abundance: NA; CDR3aa: CASKGLAGEETQYF; CDR3nt: TGTGCCAGCAAGGGACTAGCGGGGGAAGAGACCCAGTACTTC
d_gene: TRBD1; v_gene: TRBV9; j_gene: TRBJ2-7; abundance: NA; CDR3aa: CASSSGTGSYEQYF; CDR3nt: TGTGCCAGCAGCTCCGGGACAGGGTCCTACGAGCAGTACTTC
d_gene: NA; v_gene: TRBV28; j_gene: TRBJ1-1; abundance: few; CDR3aa: CASKGDTEAFF; CDR3nt: TGTGCCAGCAAGGGGGATACTGAAGCTTTCTTT
d_gene: NA; v_gene: TRBV30; j_gene: TRBJ2-2; abundance: NA; CDR3aa: CAWSVVRATGELFF; CDR3nt: TGTGCCTGGAGTGTTGTCAGGGCCACCGGGGAGCTGTTTTTT
d_gene: NA; v_gene: TRBV9; j_gene: TRBJ2-4; abundance: NA; CDR3aa: CASAGEPAAKNIQYF; CDR3nt: TGTGCCAGCGCTGGGGAGCCCGCAGCCAAAAACATTCAGTACTTC
d_gene: NA; v_gene: TRBV7-8; j_gene: TRBJ1-4; abundance: NA; CDR3aa: CASSLANRVDEKLFF; CDR3nt: TGTGCCAGCAGCTTAGCTAACAGGGTAGATGAAAAACTGTTTTTT
d_gene: TRBD2; v_gene: TRBV5-1; j_gene: TRBJ2-3; abundance: NA; CDR3aa: CASSFGRGEWSTDTQYF; CDR3nt: TGCGCCAGCAGCTTCGGTCGGGGGGAGTGGAGCACAGATACGCAGTATTTT
d_gene: NA; v_gene: TRBV5-8; j_gene: TRBJ2-3; abundance: once; CDR3aa: CASSLGGFTDTQYF; CDR3nt: TGTGCCAGCAGCTTAGGGGGTTTTACAGATACGCAGTATTTT
d_gene: NA; v_gene: TRBV11-2; j_gene: TRBJ1-2; abundance: few; CDR3aa: CASSSGLAALFGYTF; CDR3nt: TGTGCCAGCAGCTCGGGACTTGCGGCTCTCTTTGGCTACACCTTC
d_gene: NA; v_gene: TRBV6-6; j_gene: TRBJ2-2; abundance: NA; CDR3aa: CASSYSGGRSTGELFF; CDR3nt: TGTGCCAGCAGTTACTCGGGGGGGCGAAGCACCGGGGAGCTGTTTTTT
d_gene: NA; v_gene: TRBV7-9; j_gene: TRBJ2-5; abundance: NA; CDR3aa: CASSLTGGGETQYF; CDR3nt: TGTGCCAGCAGCTTAACGGGGGGCGGAGAGACCCAGTACTTC
d_gene: NA; v_gene: TRBV6-5; j_gene: TRBJ1-1; abundance: once; CDR3aa: CASSYGGVNTEAFF; CDR3nt: TGTGCCAGCAGTTACGGGGGGGTGAACACTGAAGCTTTCTTT
d_gene: TRBD2; v_gene: TRBV2; j_gene: TRBJ2-1; abundance: NA; CDR3aa: CASSQGTSTDNEQFF; CDR3nt: TGTGCCAGCAGTCAAGGGACTAGCACAGACAATGAGCAGTTCTTC
d_gene: NA; v_gene: TRBV7-9; j_gene: TRBJ2-3; abundance: NA; CDR3aa: CASSFWGTSSTDTQYF; CDR3nt: TGTGCCAGCAGCTTCTGGGGGACTTCTAGCACAGATACGCAGTATTTT
d_gene: TRBD2; v_gene: TRBV5-1; j_gene: TRBJ2-2; abundance: NA; CDR3aa: CASSLGTGNSGIMLTGELFF; CDR3nt: TGCGCCAGCAGCCTCGGGACGGGGAATAGCGGGATTATGTTAACCGGGGAGCTGTTTTTT
d_gene: TRBD2; v_gene: TRBV6-6; j_gene: TRBJ2-7; abundance: NA; CDR3aa: CASLLSREIGEQYF; CDR3nt: TGTGCCAGCCTTCTCTCGCGGGAGATTGGCGAGCAGTACTTC
d_gene: NA; v_gene: TRBV6-5; j_gene: TRBJ1-1; abundance: NA; CDR3aa: CASSYSGGGKAFF; CDR3nt: TGTGCCAGCAGTTACTCGGGGGGGGGCAAAGCTTTCTTT
d_gene: TRBD1; v_gene: TRBV5-1; j_gene: TRBJ2-7; abundance: NA; CDR3aa: CASSNPGQGTYEQYF; CDR3nt: TGCGCCAGCAGCAACCCGGGACAGGGGACATACGAGCAGTACTTC
d_gene: TRBD1; v_gene: TRBV6-5; j_gene: TRBJ1-6; abundance: NA; CDR3aa: CASSLSTGNNSPLHF; CDR3nt: TGTGCCAGCAGTCTCTCGACAGGGAATAATTCACCCCTCCACTTT
d_gene: NA; v_gene: TRBV7-9; j_gene: TRBJ1-1; abundance: NA; CDR3aa: CASSLGGLNTEAFF; CDR3nt: TGTGCCAGCAGCTTAGGGGGCCTGAACACTGAAGCTTTCTTT
d_gene: NA; v_gene: TRBV5-6; j_gene: TRBJ1-1; abundance: NA; CDR3aa: CASSLVRGTEAFF; CDR3nt: TGTGCCAGCAGCTTGGTCAGGGGCACTGAAGCTTTCTTT
d_gene: NA; v_gene: TRBV28; j_gene: TRBJ2-3; abundance: NA; CDR3aa: CASRDGRAPDTQYF; CDR3nt: TGTGCCAGCAGGGACGGCAGGGCGCCAGATACGCAGTATTTT
d_gene: NA; v_gene: TRBV4-2; j_gene: TRBJ1-2; abundance: NA; CDR3aa: CASSQEGGYGYTF; CDR3nt: TGTGCCAGCAGCCAAGAAGGGGGTTATGGCTACACCTTC
d_gene: NA; v_gene: TRBV5-4; j_gene: TRBJ1-1; abundance: few; CDR3aa: CASSPREGNTEAFF; CDR3nt: TGTGCCAGCAGCCCTAGGGAGGGGAACACTGAAGCTTTCTTT
d_gene: NA; v_gene: TRBV7-2; j_gene: TRBJ1-1; abundance: NA; CDR3aa: CASSLFPTTENTEAFF; CDR3nt: TGTGCCAGCAGCTTATTCCCAACGACAGAGAACACTGAAGCTTTCTTT
d_gene: TRBD2; v_gene: TRBV5-1; j_gene: TRBJ2-5; abundance: NA; CDR3aa: CASSLAPSGGRETQYF; CDR3nt: TGCGCCAGCAGCTTGGCCCCTAGCGGGGGTAGAGAGACCCAGTACTTC
d_gene: NA; v_gene: TRBV5-1; j_gene: TRBJ1-3; abundance: few; CDR3aa: CASSPRDRSSGNTIYF; CDR3nt: TGCGCCAGCAGTCCCCGTGACAGAAGCTCTGGAAACACCATATATTTT
d_gene: NA; v_gene: TRBV19; j_gene: TRBJ2-7; abundance: NA; CDR3aa: CASSIAARTELKAYEQYF; CDR3nt: TGTGCCAGTAGTATAGCCGCGAGGACAGAGCTAAAAGCCTACGAGCAGTACTTC
d_gene: NA; v_gene: TRBV7-2; j_gene: TRBJ2-7; abundance: NA; CDR3aa: CASSLVAGSYEQYF; CDR3nt: TGTGCCAGCAGCTTAGTGGCCGGGTCCTACGAGCAGTACTTC
d_gene: TRBD2; v_gene: TRBV27; j_gene: TRBJ2-1; abundance: NA; CDR3aa: CASSSTPIAGGYNEQFF; CDR3nt: TGTGCCAGCAGTTCCACCCCCATAGCGGGAGGTTACAATGAGCAGTTCTTC